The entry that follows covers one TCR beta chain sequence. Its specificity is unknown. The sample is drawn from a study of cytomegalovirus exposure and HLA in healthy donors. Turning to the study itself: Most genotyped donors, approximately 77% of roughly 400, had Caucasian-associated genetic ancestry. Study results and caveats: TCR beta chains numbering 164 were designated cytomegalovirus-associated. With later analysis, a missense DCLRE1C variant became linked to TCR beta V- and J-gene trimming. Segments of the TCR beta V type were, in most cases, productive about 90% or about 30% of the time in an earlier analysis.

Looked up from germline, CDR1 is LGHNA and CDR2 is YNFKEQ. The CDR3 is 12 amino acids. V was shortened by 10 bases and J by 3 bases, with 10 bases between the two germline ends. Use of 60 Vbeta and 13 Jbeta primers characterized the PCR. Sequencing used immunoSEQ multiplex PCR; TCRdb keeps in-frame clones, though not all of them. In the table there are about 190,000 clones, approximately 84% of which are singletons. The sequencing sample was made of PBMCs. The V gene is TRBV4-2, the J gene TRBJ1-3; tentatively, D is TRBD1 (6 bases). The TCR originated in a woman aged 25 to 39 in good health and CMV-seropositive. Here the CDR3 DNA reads TGTGCCACCAGGGGCGTTGGAAACACCATATATTTT. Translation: CATRGVGNTIYF.